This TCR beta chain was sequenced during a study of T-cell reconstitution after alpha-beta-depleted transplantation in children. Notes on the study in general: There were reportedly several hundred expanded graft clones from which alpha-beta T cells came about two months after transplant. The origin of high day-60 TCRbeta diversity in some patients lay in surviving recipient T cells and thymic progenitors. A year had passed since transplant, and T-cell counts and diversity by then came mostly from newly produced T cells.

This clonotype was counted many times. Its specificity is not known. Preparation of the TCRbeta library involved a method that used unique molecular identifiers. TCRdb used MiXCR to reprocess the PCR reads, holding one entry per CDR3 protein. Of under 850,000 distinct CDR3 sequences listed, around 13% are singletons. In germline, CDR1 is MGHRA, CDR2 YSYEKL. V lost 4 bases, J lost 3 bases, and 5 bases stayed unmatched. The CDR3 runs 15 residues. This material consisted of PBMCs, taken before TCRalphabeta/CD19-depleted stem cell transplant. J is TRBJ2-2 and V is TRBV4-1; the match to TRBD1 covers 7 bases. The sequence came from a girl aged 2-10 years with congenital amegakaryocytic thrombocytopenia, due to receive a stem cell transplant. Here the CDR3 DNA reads TGCGCCAGCAGCCTTCGGACAGGTTACACCGGGGAGCTGTTTTTT. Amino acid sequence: CASSLRTGYTGELFF.